A selection of T cell receptor beta chains follows, all from one sample in a study of T cells after yellow fever vaccination. TCRdb called the 5' RACE reads again in MiXCR, with one record for every CDR3 protein. The repertoire holds about 110,000 distinct CDR3 sequences, with 8.4% as singletons. Sequencing was performed on CD8+ T cells sorted from PBMCs, taken 45 days after the yellow fever booster vaccination. These TCRs come from a man under 40 who received the YFV17D yellow fever vaccine. The CDR3 runs from the conserved cysteine through the conserved F or W. The D gene is left open where the match is weak. Clone size is stated in some rows and not others, as once, few, many or a class when expanded.

V	size	D	J	CDR3	DNA
TRBV7-6	many	-	TRBJ2-2	CASSLGWATGELFF	TGTGCCAGCAGCTTAGGGTGGGCCACCGGGGAGCTGTTTTTT
TRBV3-1	many	-	TRBJ2-5	CASSQSPPGTYQETQYF	TGTGCCAGCAGCCAAAGCCCACCCGGGACTTACCAAGAGACCCAGTACTTC
TRBV6-2/TRBV6-3	many	TRBD2	TRBJ2-2	CASSYLTSGRTGELFF	TGTGCCAGCAGTTACTTGACTAGCGGGAGGACCGGGGAGCTGTTTTTT
TRBV19	-	-	TRBJ2-7	CASSIRLFGGLYERYF	TGTGCCAGTAGTATAAGGCTATTTGGGGGGCTCTACGAGCGGTACTTC
TRBV30	few	-	TRBJ2-7	CAWNRGDYEQYF	TGTGCCTGGAACCGGGGAGACTACGAGCAGTACTTC
TRBV28	many	-	TRBJ2-7	CASSPTGFDHEQYF	TGTGCCAGCAGTCCTACAGGATTCGACCACGAGCAGTACTTC
TRBV6-2/TRBV6-3	many	-	TRBJ2-7	CASSYGSPNEQYF	TGTGCCAGCAGTTATGGGTCTCCAAACGAGCAGTACTTC
TRBV27	many	TRBD2	TRBJ2-7	CASSNTPSGTSYEQYF	TGTGCCAGCAGTAATACACCTAGCGGTACCTCCTACGAGCAGTACTTC
TRBV13	many	-	TRBJ2-7	CASSLTESSYEQYF	TGTGCCAGCAGCTTAACCGAGAGCTCCTACGAGCAGTACTTC
TRBV11-2	-	-	TRBJ2-1	CASSYQNYEQFF	TGTGCCAGCAGCTATCAAAACTATGAGCAGTTCTTC
TRBV20-1	many	-	TRBJ2-1	CSATLGSSYNEQFF	TGCAGTGCCACACTCGGGAGCTCCTACAATGAGCAGTTCTTC
TRBV7-9	few	-	TRBJ2-7	CASGTYEGNYEQYF	TGTGCCAGCGGTACTTACGAGGGCAACTACGAGCAGTACTTC
TRBV5-5	few	-	TRBJ1-1	CASSLVGLRSEAFF	TGTGCCAGCAGCTTGGTGGGTCTTCGCTCTGAAGCTTTCTTT
TRBV6-2/TRBV6-3	many	-	TRBJ1-1	CASSYPPGRGYTEAFF	TGTGCCAGCAGTTACCCGCCCGGGAGGGGCTACACTGAAGCTTTCTTT